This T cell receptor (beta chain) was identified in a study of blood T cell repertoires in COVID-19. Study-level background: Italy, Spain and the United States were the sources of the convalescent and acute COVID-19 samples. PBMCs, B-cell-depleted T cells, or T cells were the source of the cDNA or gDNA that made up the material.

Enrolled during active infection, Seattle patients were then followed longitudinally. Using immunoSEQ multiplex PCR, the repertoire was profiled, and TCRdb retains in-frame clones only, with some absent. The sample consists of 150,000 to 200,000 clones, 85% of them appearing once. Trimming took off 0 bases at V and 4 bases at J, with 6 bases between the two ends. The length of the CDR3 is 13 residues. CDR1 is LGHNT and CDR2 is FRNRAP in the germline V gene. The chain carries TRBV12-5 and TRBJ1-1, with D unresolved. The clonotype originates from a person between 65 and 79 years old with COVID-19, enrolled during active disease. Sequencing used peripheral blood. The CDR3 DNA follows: TGTGCTAGTGGTTTGGTAACGGGCACTGAAGCTTTCTTT. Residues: CASGLVTGTEAFF.